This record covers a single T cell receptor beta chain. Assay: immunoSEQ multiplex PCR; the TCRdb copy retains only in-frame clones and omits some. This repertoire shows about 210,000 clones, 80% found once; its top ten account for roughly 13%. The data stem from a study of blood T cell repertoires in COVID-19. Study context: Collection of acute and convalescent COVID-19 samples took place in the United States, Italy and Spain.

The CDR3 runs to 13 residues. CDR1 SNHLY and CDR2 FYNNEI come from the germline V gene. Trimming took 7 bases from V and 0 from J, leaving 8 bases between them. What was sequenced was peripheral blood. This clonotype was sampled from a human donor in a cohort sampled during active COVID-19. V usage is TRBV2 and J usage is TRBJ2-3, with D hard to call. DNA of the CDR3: TGTGCCAGCACACGACATAGCACAGATACGCAGTATTTT. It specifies CASTRHSTDTQYF. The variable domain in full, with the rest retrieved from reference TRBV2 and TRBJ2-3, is EPEVTQTPSHQVTQMGQEVILRCVPISNHLYFYWYRQILGQKVEFLVSFYNNEISEKSEIFDDQFSVERPDGSNFTLKIRSTKLEDSAMYFCASTRHSTDTQYFGPGTRLTVL.